These T cell receptor beta chains were read from a single sample in a study of blood T cell repertoires in COVID-19. The assay was immunoSEQ multiplex PCR, and TCRdb's table has in-frame clones only and misses some. In the table there are around 120,000 clones, about four fifths of which are singletons. The sample consisted of peripheral blood. These receptors were collected from a man aged 65 to 79 with acute or convalescent COVID-19. The CDR3 runs from the conserved cysteine through the conserved F or W. A D gene is named only where the DNA matches it firmly.

length | D | J | V | CDR3
15 | TRBD2 | TRBJ2-7 | TRBV5-4 | CASSLAGTSGGEQYF
14 | TRBD2 | TRBJ2-5 | TRBV6-2/TRBV6-3 | CASSHRAGGETQYF
15 | - | TRBJ2-7 | TRBV19 | CASSIGQGSSYEQYF
15 | - | TRBJ1-3 | TRBV7-9 | CASSLWAGSGNTIYF
13 | - | TRBJ1-1 | TRBV2 | CASNAGPRGEAFF
14 | - | TRBJ2-7 | TRBV15 | CATSRGQFPYEQYF
16 | TRBD1 | TRBJ1-2 | TRBV19 | CASSIREGQGASGYTF
17 | TRBD2 | TRBJ2-3 | TRBV9 | CASSVRTSGVSTDTQYF
15 | - | TRBJ1-1 | TRBV4-2 | CASSQGPGTNTEAFF
14 | - | TRBJ1-2 | TRBV29-1 | CSVPGQTTNYGYTF
16 | TRBD2 | TRBJ2-7 | TRBV15 | CATSRDWVAGGYEQYF
16 | TRBD1 | TRBJ2-1 | TRBV4-2 | CASSQPDRRSDNEQFF
18 | TRBD2 | TRBJ2-1 | TRBV5-4 | CASSKGLAGTGSYNEQFF
11 | - | TRBJ2-7 | TRBV30 | CAWSSFNEQYF
17 | TRBD2 | TRBJ2-1 | TRBV15 | CATSRGGRGGFYNEQFF
16 | TRBD1 | TRBJ2-3 | TRBV7-8 | CASSLIRDRVWDTQYF
15 | - | TRBJ2-3 | TRBV7-3 | CASSLDSRPTDTQYF
14 | TRBD2 | TRBJ2-1 | TRBV5-1 | CASSVSGGLTEQFF
15 | - | TRBJ2-5 | TRBV7-2 | CASSLALAGQETQYF
15 | - | TRBJ2-1 | TRBV7-9 | CASSSEGQEYNEQFF
13 | - | TRBJ1-1 | TRBV19 | CASSIGANTEAFF
14 | TRBD1 | TRBJ2-7 | TRBV6-8 | CASSYPTGGGEQYF
15 | TRBD1 | TRBJ1-5 | TRBV18 | CASSIQGAGNQPQHF
12 | - | TRBJ2-1 | TRBV12-3/TRBV12-4 | CASSPTMSEQFF
13 | - | TRBJ2-7 | TRBV5-1 | CASSLAAGRKQYF
15 | TRBD2 | TRBJ2-7 | TRBV11-2 | CASSLYLGTGAGEYF
16 | TRBD1 | TRBJ1-5 | TRBV27 | CASSPRTGVGNQPQHF
15 | - | TRBJ2-2 | TRBV3-1/TRBV3-2 | CASSQNTGYSGELFF
15 | - | TRBJ1-2 | TRBV6-6 | CASSYWIAGALSYTF
12 | - | TRBJ1-5 | TRBV28 | CASSLVSGSQHF
14 | - | TRBJ2-7 | TRBV18 | CASSPQTVGYEQYF
15 | - | TRBJ2-1 | TRBV21-1 | CASSPQGTGYNEQFF
14 | - | TRBJ1-5 | TRBV5-1 | CASSPDRSNQPQHF